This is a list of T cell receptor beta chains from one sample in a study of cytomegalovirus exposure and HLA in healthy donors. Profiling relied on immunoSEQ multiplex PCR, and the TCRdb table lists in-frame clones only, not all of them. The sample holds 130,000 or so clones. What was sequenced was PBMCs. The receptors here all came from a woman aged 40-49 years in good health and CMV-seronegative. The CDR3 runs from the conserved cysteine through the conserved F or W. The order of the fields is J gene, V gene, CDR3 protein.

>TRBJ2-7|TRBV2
CASSIRVPYEQYF
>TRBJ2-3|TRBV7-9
CASSSGFGTSADTQYF
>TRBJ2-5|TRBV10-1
CASSEGQGGQETQYF
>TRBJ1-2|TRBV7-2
CASSNRDRGTYGYTF
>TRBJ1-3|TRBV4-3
CASSPTGGTGNTIYF
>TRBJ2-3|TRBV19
CASSSPGLEIDTQYF
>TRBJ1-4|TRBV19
CASRDPGGISTNEKLFF
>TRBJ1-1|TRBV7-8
CASSSRSSGNTEAFF
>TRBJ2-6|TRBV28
CASSLTGYQTGANVLTF
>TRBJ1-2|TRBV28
CASSLVPGVSFF
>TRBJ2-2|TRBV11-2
CASSLLAGGRSGELFF
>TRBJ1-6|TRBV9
CASSADRARSPLHF
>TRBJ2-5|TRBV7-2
CASSLSRVQETQYF
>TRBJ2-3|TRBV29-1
CSLLEGTDTQYF
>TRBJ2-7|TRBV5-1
CASREAQAASYEQYF
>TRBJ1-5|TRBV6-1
CASHNSNQPQHF
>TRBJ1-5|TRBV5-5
CASSWDIYQPQHF
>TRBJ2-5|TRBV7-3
CASSTSGGEETQYF
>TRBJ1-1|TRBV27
CASSPLTAGNTEAFF
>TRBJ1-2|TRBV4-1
CASSQVNEGHGYTF
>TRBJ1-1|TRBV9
CASSAQVSGTEAFF
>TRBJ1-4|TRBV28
CASKQGAEKLFF
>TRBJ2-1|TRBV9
CASSVEGGTTRNNEQFF
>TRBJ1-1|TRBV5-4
CASSLAAEMNTEAFF
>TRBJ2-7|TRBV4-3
CASSQEFEGRQYF
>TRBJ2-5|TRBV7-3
CASRPPGQGAWETQYF
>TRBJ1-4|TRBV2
CASSEWRGRSEKLFF
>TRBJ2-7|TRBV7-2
CASSFAQGAYEQYF
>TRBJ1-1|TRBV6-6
CASRPRELNTEAFF
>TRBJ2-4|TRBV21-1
CARGGCVVYKNIQYF
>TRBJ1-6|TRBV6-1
CASRSGTGGDSPLHF
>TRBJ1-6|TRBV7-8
CASSLSTPGNSPLHF
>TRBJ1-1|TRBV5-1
CASSYRGGANTEAFF
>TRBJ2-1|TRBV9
CASSVASGGWSEQFF
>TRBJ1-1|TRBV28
CASKGGTGVINTEAFF
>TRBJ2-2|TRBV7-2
CASSLQGTVANTGELFF
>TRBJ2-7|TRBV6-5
CASSYIGGGSNYEQYF
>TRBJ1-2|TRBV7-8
CASSLDRDIGYTF
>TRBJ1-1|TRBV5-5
CASSPQTRDTEAFF
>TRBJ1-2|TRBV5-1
CASSPGRDVNYGYTF
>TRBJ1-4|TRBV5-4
CASSSRRTETNEKLFF
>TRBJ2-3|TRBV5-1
CASSLPRTGGSTDTQYF
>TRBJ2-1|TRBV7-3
CASSPQAGSYNEQFF
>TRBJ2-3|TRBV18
CASSPLAGMTDTQYF
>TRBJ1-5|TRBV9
CASSPRAGGGNQPQHF
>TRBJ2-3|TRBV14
CASSFRTGGTDTQYF
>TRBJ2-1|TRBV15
CATSRDLAGGPKFF
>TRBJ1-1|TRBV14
CASSQVIGTGDAFF
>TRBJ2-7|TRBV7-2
CASSLDTGAYEQYF
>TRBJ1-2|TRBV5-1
CASSRGTGDYGYTF
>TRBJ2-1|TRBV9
CASSVEARGGSAYNEQFF
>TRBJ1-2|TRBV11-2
CASSLVRGHGYTF
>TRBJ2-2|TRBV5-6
CASSWDRTNTGELFF
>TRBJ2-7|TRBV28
CASTPLGGKTIHDYEQYF